The 28 T cell receptor beta chains reported below all come from one sample, sequenced in a study of T-cell memory formation after mild COVID-19. Each CDR3 protein is one row after TCRdb ran MiXCR on the 5' RACE reads. The table lists about 120,000 distinct CDR3 sequences, 16% of them singletons. Sample: PBMCs or a T cell subset sorted from them (not recorded which). These receptors came from an adult woman who had mild COVID-19 (a few samples of this study predate the infection). Cell type and time point are not known.

This clonotype was observed a few times. The chain uses TRBV5-1 and TRBJ2-2, with 8 bases that match TRBD1. Losses at the gene ends were 3 bases for V and 6 bases for J; bases not matched to a gene: 7. CDR1 and CDR2 (germline): SGHRS, YFSETQ. The CDR3 contains 15 residues. CDR3 sequence: CASSSSGGAAGELFF. The CDR3 coding sequence is TGCGCCAGCAGCTCCTCAGGGGGCGCCGCCGGGGAGCTGTTTTTT.

This clonotype was seen a handful of times. The chain couples TRBV5-1 to TRBJ2-3; D is uncertain. Germline V gene sequence: CDR1 SGHRS, CDR2 YFSETQ. The CDR3 contains 16 residues. V dropped 0 bases and J dropped 0 bases, with 11 bases sitting between them. The chain's CDR3 is CASSLEGRTSTDTQYF. CDR3 nucleotide sequence: TGCGCCAGCAGCTTGGAAGGTCGTACTAGCACAGATACGCAGTATTTT.

V and J are TRBV18 and TRBJ1-1; perhaps TRBD1 as D (5 bases). CDR3 length: 12 amino acids. Between the trimmed V and J ends, which lost 3 bases and 8 bases, there was a span of 10 bases. The germline V gene has CDR1 KGHSH and CDR2 LQKENI. The CDR3 DNA is TGTGCCAGCTCACCGACAGTCCCAGAAGCTTTCTTT. As protein: CASSPTVPEAFF.

This chain uses TRBV7-3 with TRBJ1-1; 10 positions match TRBD1. Germline assignment: CDR1 SGHTA and CDR2 FQGTGA. V dropped 4 bases and J dropped 6; count of bases not matched to a gene: 8. The CDR3 sequence is 15 residues long. The CDR3, as DNA: TGTGCCAGCAGCTCAATGGCCGGGACAGGGGCTGAAGCTTTCTTT. The encoded protein is CASSSMAGTGAEAFF.

The J gene is TRBJ1-6, the V gene TRBV7-9, with 8 nucleotides matching TRBD1. Germline V gene sequence: CDR1 SEHNR, CDR2 FQNEAQ (reference sequence). The CDR3 contains 17 residues. V trimming: 5 bases; J trimming: 0 bases; junction bases outside the gene matches: 6. This CDR3 reads CASSPGDRSSYNSPLHF. In DNA form, the CDR3 reads TGTGCCAGCAGCCCCGGGGACAGGAGCTCCTATAATTCACCCCTCCACTTT.

The V and J genes are TRBV5-5 and TRBJ2-2, with TRBD1 matching 7 bases. V was pared by 1 base and J by 6 bases, with 9 bases of the junction left unmatched. This CDR3 region has 16 residues. The germline CDR1 and CDR2 sequences are SGHKS and YYEKEE (reference sequence). The CDR3 coding sequence is TGTGCCAGCAGCTTGTACGACACAGGGGTCGCCGGGGAGCTGTTTTTT. This encodes CASSLYDTGVAGELFF. Filled out from reference TRBV5-5 and TRBJ2-2, the complete variable domain reads DAGVTQSPTHLIKTRGQQVTLRCSPISGHKSVSWYQQVLGQGPQFIFQYYEKEERGRGNFPDRFSARQFPNYSSELNVNALLLGDSALYLCASSLYDTGVAGELFFGEGSRLTVL.

As for this clonotype: One junction end disagrees with the germline gene, perhaps due to a read error. The rearrangement uses TRBV19 and TRBJ1-2, with 10 bases that match TRBD1. The CDR3 spans 14 residues. Germline V gene data show CDR1 as LNHDA and CDR2 as SQIVND (reference sequence). CDR3 sequence reads: CVSSAGQGSHGYTF. CDR3 bases: TGTGTCAGTAGTGCGGGACAGGGGAGCCATGGCTACACCTTC.

The chain links TRBV13 to TRBJ2-1; D unclear. CDR3 length: 14 amino acids. Trimming took 4 bases from V and 2 from J, leaving 9 bases between them. CDR1 is PRHDT and CDR2 is FYEKMQ in the germline V gene (reference sequence). In DNA, the CDR3 is TGTGCCAGCAGCTCCCTGGTGGCCTACAATGAGCAGTTCTTC. Amino acids: CASSSLVAYNEQFF.

The chain joins TRBV10-3 to TRBJ1-5; 7 bases agree with TRBD1. The V gene's germline CDR1 is ENHRY and CDR2 SYGVKD. Germline trimming cut 11 bases from V and 5 bases from J; bases unmatched to any gene: 15. The CDR3 is made up of 15 amino acids. The CDR3 DNA sequence: TGTGCCTCCCGGGACAGCCAGGGGGGACATCAGCCCCAGCATTTT. Amino acid sequence: CASRDSQGGHQPQHF.

This clonotype has only a few counts. J is TRBJ1-2 and V is TRBV30; D remains ambiguous. This CDR3 comprises 14 residues. With 3 bases removed from V and 4 bases from J, the gap between germline ends came to 15 bases. Germline values: CDR1 GTSNPN, CDR2 SVGIG (reference sequence). In DNA form, the CDR3 reads TGTGCCTGGAGGGTGATAAGGTTGTCCTATGGCTACACCTTC. This encodes CAWRVIRLSYGYTF.

This clonotype was seen a few times. This sequence joins TRBV20-1 and TRBJ2-1; tentatively, D is TRBD1 (6 bases). V lost 6 bases, J lost 6 bases, and 18 bases lay in between. The CDR3 has 14 residues. Germline V gene data show CDR1 as DFQATT and CDR2 as SNEGSKA (reference sequence). The CDR3 sequence: CSALRTGTINEQFF. The CDR3 DNA sequence: TGCAGTGCGCTACGTACCGGGACAATCAATGAGCAGTTCTTC.

This clonotype was observed a few times. The V and J genes are TRBV5-1 and TRBJ2-5; unclear D gene. The CDR3 extends over 14 amino acids. Deletions cut 0 bases from V and 5 bases from J, with 11 bases between. Germline-derived CDR1 and CDR2 are SGHRS and YFSETQ. The CDR3 is CASSLARAVETQYF. DNA for the CDR3: TGCGCCAGCAGCTTGGCTAGGGCAGTGGAGACCCAGTACTTC.

The rearrangement uses TRBV13 and TRBJ2-3; D is undetermined. V was trimmed by 5 bases and J by 8 bases, leaving 11 bases between them. Germline loops: CDR1 PRHDT, CDR2 FYEKMQ (reference sequence). There are 12 residues in the CDR3. The CDR3 sequence: CASSHRTGTQYF. The CDR3 DNA reads as TGTGCCAGCAGCCACCGTACGGGTACGCAGTATTTT.

The chain recombines TRBV5-1 with TRBJ2-4, with a tentative D call TRBD1 (6 bases). Germline CDR1 is SGHRS and CDR2 is YFSETQ. Deletions cut 1 base from V and 9 bases from J, with 11 bases between. The CDR3 totals 13 residues. CDR3 nucleotide sequence: TGCGCCAGCAGCTTGACAGGGAATTCCATTCAGTACTTC. It yields the protein CASSLTGNSIQYF.

The chain employs TRBV24-1 and TRBJ2-1, with 12 bases identical to TRBD2. Germline CDR1 and CDR2: KGHDR and SFDVKD. The CDR3 length is 15 residues. V shed 6 bases and J 7 bases; nucleotides not matched to a gene: 6. The CDR3 region has the DNA TGTGCCACCAGTAAAACTAGCGGGGGGCAGAATGAGCAGTTCTTC. The encoded protein is CATSKTSGGQNEQFF.

This clonotype appeared a few times. The chain recombines TRBV7-9 with TRBJ2-3, with TRBD1 matching 8 bases. J was trimmed by 3 bases and V by 1 base; bases with no gene match: 6. Per germline, CDR1 SEHNR and CDR2 FQNEAQ (reference sequence). This CDR3 region has 16 residues. CDR3 loop: CASSLGWTGSTDTQYF. Written as DNA, the CDR3 is TGTGCCAGCAGCTTAGGGTGGACAGGGAGTACAGATACGCAGTATTTT.

Written as DNA, the CDR3 is TGCAGTGCAAAGCGGGAGGGTCGGAATGAGCAGTTCTTC. Its translation is CSAKREGRNEQFF. The chain couples TRBV20-1 to TRBJ2-1; 10 nucleotides agree with TRBD2. V lost 6 bases, J lost 7 bases, and 6 bases stayed unmatched. From germline, CDR1 is DFQATT and CDR2 SNEGSKA (reference sequence). This CDR3 has 13 amino acids.

This clonotype was found many times. This CDR3 is CASSPYPGREQYF. The CDR3 nucleotides are TGTGCCAGCTCACCATATCCAGGGCGGGAGCAGTACTTC. The V gene is TRBV18, the J gene TRBJ2-7; a weak D match, TRBD1 (5 bases). Trimming stripped 2 bases from V and 7 bases from J, with 12 bases between. Germline lookup yields CDR1 KGHSH and CDR2 LQKENI. The CDR3 covers 13 residues. Variable domain in full (rest from reference TRBV18 and TRBJ2-7): NAGVMQNPRHLVRRRGQEARLRCSPMKGHSHVYWYRQLPEEGLKFMVYLQKENIIDESGMPKERFSAEFPKEGPSILRIQQVVRGDSAAYFCASSPYPGREQYFGPGTRLTVT.

CDR3 amino acids: CASSVADSYTEAFF. CDR3 nucleotides: TGTGCCAGCAGCGTAGCCGACAGCTACACTGAAGCTTTCTTT. The chain recombines TRBV9 with TRBJ1-1, with TRBD1 as a possible D gene (5 bases). The CDR3 extends over 14 amino acids. The germline V gene has CDR1 SGDLS and CDR2 YYNGEE. Trimming took 0 bases from V and 3 from J, leaving 9 bases between them.

This chain connects TRBV3-1 to TRBJ1-1; D may be TRBD1 (6 bases). Germline CDR1 reads LGHDT; CDR2 reads YNNKEL (reference sequence). With 5 bases removed from V and 0 bases from J, the gap between germline ends came to 13 bases. The CDR3 covers 15 residues. The CDR3 loop is CASSDEGGLNTEAFF. In DNA form, the CDR3 reads TGTGCCAGCAGCGACGAGGGGGGGTTGAACACTGAAGCTTTCTTT.

In DNA, the CDR3 is TGCGCCAGCAGCCCCATTTTGTCTGGGGCCAACGTCCTGACTTTC. Protein product: CASSPILSGANVLTF. The genes are TRBV4-1 and TRBJ2-6; D is uncertain. V was trimmed by 4 bases and J by 1 base, leaving 8 bases between them. This CDR3 is 15 amino acids long. The germline CDR1 and CDR2 sequences are MGHRA and YSYEKL.

In its sample, this clonotype was seen many times. CDR3 residues: CASSPFPSGANVLTF. The CDR3, as DNA: TGCGCCAGCAGCCCCTTCCCCTCTGGGGCCAACGTCCTGACTTTC. The genes are TRBV5-1 and TRBJ2-6; D unclear. Germline CDR1 reads SGHRS; CDR2 reads YFSETQ. The CDR3 sequence is 15 residues long. Trimming shortened V by 4 bases and J by 0 bases, and 8 bases separated the two germline ends.

CDR3 sequence reads: CASRTRTDTQYF. In DNA, the CDR3 is TGTGCCAGCAGGACACGCACAGATACGCAGTATTTT. This chain uses TRBV12-3 or TRBV12-4 with TRBJ2-3; D is undetermined. The CDR3 loop spans 12 amino acids. The V and J ends lost 6 bases and 1 base respectively, with 5 bases between them.

The J gene is TRBJ1-2, the V gene TRBV4-1, with D possibly TRBD1 on 5 matching bases. Trimming cost V 0 bases and J 12 bases, with 17 bases left between them. The CDR3 loop spans 14 amino acids. Germline V gives CDR1 MGHRA, CDR2 YSYEKL. CDR3 loop: CASSQDRATRMDTF. For the CDR3, the DNA is TGCGCCAGCAGCCAAGACAGGGCTACGAGAATGGACACCTTC.

CDR3: CASSQEQGNNQPQHF. As DNA, the CDR3 is TGCGCCAGCAGCCAAGAGCAGGGGAACAATCAGCCCCAGCATTTT. V is TRBV4-3 and J is TRBJ1-5, with D tentatively TRBD1 (6 bases). The germline gives CDR1 LGHNA, CDR2 YSLEER. This CDR3 spans 15 amino acids. The germline V and J ends were trimmed by 0 bases and 3 bases, with 9 bases remaining between them.

This clonotype was observed a handful of times. The chain employs TRBV2 and TRBJ2-3; no definite D call. The CDR3 contains 13 residues. V gave up 1 base and J gave up 9 bases, with 11 bases separating them. Looked up from germline, CDR1 is SNHLY and CDR2 is FYNNEI. The CDR3 reads CASSEVLQETQYF. CDR3 coding DNA: TGTGCCAGCAGTGAAGTTCTGCAGGAGACGCAGTATTTT.

This clonotype was recorded a few times. The V gene is TRBV20-1, the J gene TRBJ1-1; the D is unclear. Germline V gene data show CDR1 as DFQATT and CDR2 as SNEGSKA (reference sequence). Between the trimmed V and J ends, which lost 0 bases and 0 bases, there was a span of 8 bases. CDR3 length: 14 amino acids. The CDR3 loop reads CSAREAVMNTEAFF. CDR3 nucleotides: TGCAGTGCTAGAGAAGCAGTGATGAACACTGAAGCTTTCTTT.

The chain is built from TRBV12-3 or TRBV12-4 and TRBJ1-4; a weak D match, TRBD1 (5 bases). Between the trimmed V and J ends, which lost 7 bases and 0 bases, there was a span of 12 bases. This CDR3 contains 15 residues. The DNA of the CDR3 is TGTGCCAGCACACCCCGGGGCGCAACTAATGAAAAACTGTTTTTT. Residues: CASTPRGATNEKLFF.